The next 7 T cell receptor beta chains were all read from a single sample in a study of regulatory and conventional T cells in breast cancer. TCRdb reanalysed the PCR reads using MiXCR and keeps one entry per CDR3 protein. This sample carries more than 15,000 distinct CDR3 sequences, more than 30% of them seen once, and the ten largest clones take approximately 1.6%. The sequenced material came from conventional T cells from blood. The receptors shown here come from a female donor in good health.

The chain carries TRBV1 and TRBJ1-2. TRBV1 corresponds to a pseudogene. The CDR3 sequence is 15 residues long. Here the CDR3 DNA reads TGCACCAGCAGCCAAGAGAAAACTACAATCTCTGGCTACACCTTC. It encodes CTSSQEKTTISGYTF.

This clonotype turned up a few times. The CDR3 nucleotides are TGTGCCAGCAACCGGCTGGGGCTAGCGGGAACAGAGACCCAGTACTTC. Its translation is CASNRLGLAGTETQYF. This chain uses TRBV12-3 or TRBV12-4 with TRBJ2-5, with TRBD2 matching 9 bases. CDR3 size: 16 residues. With V trimmed by 7 bases and J by 4 bases, 13 bases remained unmatched.

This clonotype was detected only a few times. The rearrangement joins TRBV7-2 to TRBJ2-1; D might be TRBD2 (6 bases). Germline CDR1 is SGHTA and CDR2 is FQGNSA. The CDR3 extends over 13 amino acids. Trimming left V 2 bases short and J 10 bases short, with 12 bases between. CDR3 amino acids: CASSLWTTKEQFF. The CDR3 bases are TGTGCCAGCAGCTTATGGACTACAAAGGAGCAGTTCTTC. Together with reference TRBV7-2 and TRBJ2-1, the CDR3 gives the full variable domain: GAGVSQSPSNKVTEKGKDVELRCDPISGHTALYWYRQSLGQGLEFLIYFQGNSAPDKSGLPSDRFSAERTGGSVSTLTIQRTQQEDSAVYLCASSLWTTKEQFFGPGTRLTVL.

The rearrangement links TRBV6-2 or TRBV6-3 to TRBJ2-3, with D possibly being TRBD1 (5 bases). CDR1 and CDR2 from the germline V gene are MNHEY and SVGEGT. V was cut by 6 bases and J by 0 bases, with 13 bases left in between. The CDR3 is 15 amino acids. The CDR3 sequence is CASSPDRDSTDTQYF. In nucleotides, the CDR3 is TGTGCCAGCAGCCCAGACAGAGATAGCACAGATACGCAGTATTTT.

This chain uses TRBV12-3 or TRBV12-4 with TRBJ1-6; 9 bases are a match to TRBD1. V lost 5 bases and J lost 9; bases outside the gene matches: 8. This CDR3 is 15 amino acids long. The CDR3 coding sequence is TGTGCCAGCAGTCGCAAACAGGGGGCGGCTTCACCCCTCCACTTT. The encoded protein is CASSRKQGAASPLHF.

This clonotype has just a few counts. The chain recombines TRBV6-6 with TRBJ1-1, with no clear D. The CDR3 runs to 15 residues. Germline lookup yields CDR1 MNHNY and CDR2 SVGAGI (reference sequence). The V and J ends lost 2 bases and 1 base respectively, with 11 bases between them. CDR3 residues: CASSYPGKWNTEAFF. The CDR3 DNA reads TGTGCCAGCAGTTACCCAGGAAAGTGGAACACTGAAGCTTTCTTT.

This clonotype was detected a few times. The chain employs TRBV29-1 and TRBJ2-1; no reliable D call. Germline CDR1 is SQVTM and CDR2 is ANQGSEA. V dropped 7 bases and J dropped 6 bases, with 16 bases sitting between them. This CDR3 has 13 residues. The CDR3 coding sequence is TGCAGCGGCTCCGGGTCCCCGAGCAATGAGCAGTTCTTC. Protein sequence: CSGSGSPSNEQFF.